These T cell receptor beta chains were read from a single sample in a study of blood T cells in healthy people across ages. Each CDR3 protein gets one entry after TCRdb re-called the 5' RACE reads with MiXCR. The sample has around 1,700,000 distinct CDR3 sequences; 28% are singletons. The material sequenced was blood. The receptors were sampled from a woman aged 30 to 39 in good health. Both conserved end residues are part of each CDR3. A D gene is named only where the DNA matches it firmly. Size is stated for part of the rows, as once, few or many counts, or as a class when the clone is expanded.

TRBJ2-3	TRBV4-1	NA	NA	CASSQDGVDTQYF	TGCGCCAGCAGCCAAGATGGGGTGGATACGCAGTATTTT
TRBJ2-7	TRBV7-2	NA	NA	CASSRSPYKQYF	TGTGCCAGCAGCCGATCACCCTACAAGCAGTACTTC
TRBJ2-1	TRBV5-1	TRBD2	many	CASSLALAGENEQFF	TGCGCCAGCAGCTTGGCACTAGCGGGAGAAAATGAGCAGTTCTTC
TRBJ2-3	TRBV7-9	TRBD2	NA	CASSSISGAAKSMSTDTQYF	TGTGCCAGCAGTTCCATTAGCGGGGCGGCCAAATCTATGAGCACAGATACGCAGTATTTT
TRBJ1-1	TRBV20-1	TRBD1	NA	CSAQGAGTEASF	TGCAGTGCTCAGGGGGCAGGCACTGAAGCTTCCTTT
TRBJ2-3	TRBV5-1	NA	NA	CASSLQPGTGTDTQYF	TGCGCCAGCAGCCTACAACCTGGAACTGGCACAGATACGCAGTATTTT
TRBJ2-1	TRBV10-1	TRBD1	few	CASSRDRTYNEQFF	TGCGCCAGCAGTCGGGACAGAACTTACAATGAGCAGTTCTTC
TRBJ2-1	TRBV20-1	TRBD2	few	CSGARLAGNDEQFF	TGCAGTGGGGCGCGGCTAGCGGGAAACGATGAGCAGTTCTTC
TRBJ2-5	TRBV12-3/TRBV12-4	TRBD1	few	CASGARGQVETQYF	TGTGCCAGCGGCGCTAGGGGGCAGGTGGAGACCCAGTACTTC
TRBJ2-1	TRBV6-5	NA	few	CASSRPFPYNEQFF	TGTGCCAGCAGTAGGCCCTTCCCTTACAATGAGCAGTTCTTC
TRBJ1-2	TRBV12-3/TRBV12-4	NA	few	CASSLSLGYTF	TGTGCCAGCAGTTTATCTCTCGGCTACACCTTC
TRBJ2-3	TRBV10-2	TRBD2	NA	CASMVAGGTDTQYF	TGCGCCAGCATGGTAGCGGGAGGAACAGATACGCAGTATTTT
TRBJ2-7	TRBV5-6	NA	NA	CASSLSWGEQYF	TGTGCCAGCAGCTTATCGTGGGGCGAGCAGTACTTC
TRBJ1-2	TRBV20-1	NA	few	CSARDREVDGYTF	TGCAGTGCTAGAGACAGGGAAGTGGATGGCTACACCTTC
TRBJ2-7	TRBV15	NA	few	CATSRDLIRLLSYEQYF	TGTGCCACCAGCAGAGATCTTATCCGGCTCCTCTCCTACGAGCAGTACTTC
TRBJ2-1	TRBV28	NA	few	CASSAPRGAYNVQFF	TGTGCCAGCAGTGCCCCCCGAGGGGCCTACAATGTGCAGTTCTTC
TRBJ2-3	TRBV20-1	TRBD1	NA	CSARVGGTGGSRDTQYF	TGCAGTGCTAGAGTCGGTGGGACAGGGGGCTCGAGAGATACGCAGTATTTT
TRBJ2-3	TRBV6-1	NA	NA	CPSSARGARATDTQYF	TGTCCCAGCAGTGCCCGGGGGGCGAGGGCAACAGATACGCAGTATTTT
TRBJ2-7	TRBV5-6	NA	few	CASSGTSEQYF	TGTGCCAGCAGCGGAACGTCCGAGCAGTACTTC
TRBJ2-3	TRBV30	NA	few	CAWSHEGDTQYF	TGTGCCTGGAGTCATGAGGGAGATACGCAGTATTTT
TRBJ1-1	TRBV10-3	TRBD1	NA	CAIRPGTGNTEAFF	TGTGCCATCAGGCCCGGGACAGGGAACACTGAAGCTTTCTTT